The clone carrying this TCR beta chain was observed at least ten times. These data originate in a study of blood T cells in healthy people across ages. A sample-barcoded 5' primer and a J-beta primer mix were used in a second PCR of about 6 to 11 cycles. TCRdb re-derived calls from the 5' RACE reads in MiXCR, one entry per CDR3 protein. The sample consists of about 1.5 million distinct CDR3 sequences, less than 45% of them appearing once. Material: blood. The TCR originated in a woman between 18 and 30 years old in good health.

The CDR3 loop is CASSLGTSSSTDTQYF. The CDR3 DNA follows: TGCGCCAGCAGCTTGGGAACTAGCTCTAGCACAGATACGCAGTATTTT. J is TRBJ2-3 and V is TRBV5-1, with TRBD2 as a possible D gene (6 bases). The CDR3 is made up of 16 amino acids. Trimming cost V 0 bases and J 0 bases, with 11 bases left between them. CDR1 and CDR2 (germline): SGHRS, YFSETQ.